The sequence of this T cell receptor beta chain was determined in a study of CD8+ T cells in alopecia areata. Study overall: Tofacitinib administration to treated patients was oral, at 5 to 10 mg twice daily.

The study's findings and limits: Tissue-resident alphabeta T cells belonging to normal skin likewise get sequenced within scalp specimens.

V gave up 5 bases and J gave up 0 bases, with 10 bases separating them. This CDR3 comprises 15 residues. Germline V gene data show CDR1 as MNHEY and CDR2 as SMNVEV (reference sequence). Extraction and reverse transcription of RNA yielded cDNA as the sequencing template. Sequencing used immunoSEQ multiplex PCR; TCRdb keeps in-frame clones, though not all of them. This sample has 170,000 or so clones, with roughly 65% found just once. With regard to this clone: What it binds is not known.

It was from alopecia areata patients that lesional scalp punch biopsies and peripheral blood were collected. CD4+ and CD8+ T cells were sorted from PBMCs stained for CD3, CD4 and CD8. The receptor was derived from a human donor with alopecia areata. Sequencing was performed on CD4+ T cells sorted from blood, taken at week 0. The chain couples TRBV27 to TRBJ1-4, with D maybe TRBD1 (5 bases). The CDR3 protein is CASSRDFTTNEKLFF. For the CDR3, the DNA is TGTGCCAGCAGTCGGGACTTTACAACTAATGAAAAACTGTTTTTT.